This entry describes one TCR beta chain. This sample is drawn from a study of shared clonotypes between healthy human individuals. TCRdb's table, derived via immunoSEQ multiplex PCR, lists solely in-frame clones and lacks some. Of about 2.4 million clones listed, 90% to 95% were seen once; the top ten hold about 0.13%. The CDR3 contains 14 residues. Sample: naive CD4+ T cells sorted from blood. As to subset: CD45RA+ positively selected. The chain couples TRBV21-1 to TRBJ1-2; the tabulated D call, TRBD1, remains unverified against the DNA. TRBV21-1 is assigned pseudogene status. This clonotype was obtained from a man aged 18 to 30 in good health. The CDR3 DNA reads TGTGCCAGCAGGGGACAGTCTCGTCTTTATGGCTACACCTTC. Encoded protein: CASRGQSRLYGYTF.